Presented here are 9 T cell receptor beta chains from one specimen sequenced in a study of T cells in localized non-small cell lung cancer. Using immunoSEQ multiplex PCR, the repertoire was profiled, and TCRdb retains in-frame clones only, with some absent. The sample includes fewer than 45,000 clones, about four fifths of them seen just once. The input for sequencing was peripheral blood, taken before any cancer treatment. These receptors all stem from a male donor at least 60 years old with stage III squamous cell lung carcinoma.

The chain employs TRBV25-1 and TRBJ2-3, with a weak D call TRBD2 (7 bases). The CDR3 is made up of 15 amino acids. V lost 5 bases to trimming and J lost 4 bases, with 16 bases between them. Germline CDR1 is MGHDK and CDR2 is SYGVNS. CDR3 coding DNA: TGTGCCAGCAGTCCCAGGGGAGGGGGGGCAGATACGCAGTATTTT. Protein product: CASSPRGGGADTQYF.

This clone was observed a few times. DNA of the CDR3: TGTGCCAGCAGTTTGTCCCCGGACAGCCCCTACAATGAGCAGTTCTTC. It is translated as CASSLSPDSPYNEQFF. The chain has TRBV27 and TRBJ2-1; possible D gene TRBD1, 6 bases. This CDR3 contains 16 residues. Germline V gene data show CDR1 as MNHEY and CDR2 as SMNVEV (reference sequence). The V end lost 3 bases, the J end lost 2 bases, and 14 bases lay between the germline ends.

This chain links TRBV2 with TRBJ2-5, with TRBD2 as a possible D gene (6 bases). This CDR3 is built from 14 residues. Germline values: CDR1 SNHLY, CDR2 FYNNEI. V was clipped by 6 bases and J by 2 bases, with 13 bases between them. CDR3 region: CASSLEGPQETQYF. CDR3 nucleotide sequence: TGTGCCAGCAGCTTGGAGGGGCCACAAGAGACCCAGTACTTC.

CDR3 nucleotide sequence: TGTGCCAGCAGTAAGGAAGAGGGATCCCCCTACAATGAGCAGTTCTTC. Translation: CASSKEEGSPYNEQFF. The genes are TRBV25-1 and TRBJ2-1; tentatively, D is TRBD2 (5 bases). Germline CDR1 and CDR2: MGHDK and SYGVNS. Trimming shortened V by 5 bases and J by 2 bases, and 16 bases separated the two germline ends. This CDR3 spans 16 amino acids.

The chain uses TRBV13 and TRBJ2-1; perhaps TRBD2 as D (5 bases). This CDR3 spans 15 amino acids. The germline CDR1 and CDR2 sequences are PRHDT and FYEKMQ (reference sequence). V lost 4 bases to trimming and J lost 2 bases, with 12 bases between them. This CDR3 is CASSSTERPYNEQFF. Here the CDR3 DNA reads TGTGCCAGCAGCTCCACGGAGCGGCCCTACAATGAGCAGTTCTTC.

This clone came up once. The V gene is TRBV19, the J gene TRBJ1-5; TRBD1 agrees at 12 bases. Germline assignment: CDR1 LNHDA and CDR2 SQIVND (reference sequence). The CDR3 is 16 amino acids. J was trimmed by 3 bases and V by 6 bases; bases with no gene match: 6. In DNA form, the CDR3 reads TGTGCCAGTAGCTCGGGACAGGGGGCCTCCAATCAGCCCCAGCATTTT. Translation gives CASSSGQGASNQPQHF.

The J gene is TRBJ2-1, the V gene TRBV7-8; a possible D gene is TRBD2 (6 bases). Germline CDR1 is SGHVS and CDR2 is FQNEAQ. Trimming pared 0 bases from V and 2 bases from J, leaving 11 bases between. The CDR3 is made up of 16 amino acids. CDR3 nucleotide sequence: TGTGCCAGCAGCTTAGCCGGAGGGGCAACCTACAATGAGCAGTTCTTC. Translating it yields CASSLAGGATYNEQFF.

The V call is TRBV18, the J call TRBJ1-2; D call uncertain. CDR3 length equals 15 residues. V was pared by 2 bases and J by 4 bases, with 14 bases between. The germline CDR1 and CDR2 sequences are KGHSH and LQKENI. In DNA form, the CDR3 reads TGTGCCAGCTCACCATCGATGGATATTAGCTATGGCTACACCTTC. Protein sequence: CASSPSMDISYGYTF.

This clone turned up a few times. The gene calls are TRBV19 and TRBJ1-5; D is ambiguous. This CDR3 contains 16 residues. V shed 7 bases and J shed 0 bases, with 16 bases lying between them. Germline assignment: CDR1 LNHDA and CDR2 SQIVND (reference sequence). In DNA form, the CDR3 reads TGTGCCAGTACCCCTGGAGAAGGGATTAGCAATCAGCCCCAGCATTTT. Protein product: CASTPGEGISNQPQHF.